This TCR beta chain was retrieved from a study of blood T cell repertoires in COVID-19. Study background: PBMCs, B-cell-depleted T cells, or T cells were the source of the cDNA or gDNA that made up the material.

Germline V gene lookup returns CDR1 LGHNA and CDR2 YSLEER. CDR3 length: 13 amino acids. With 1 base removed from V and 8 bases from J, the gap between germline ends came to 12 bases. Per the original data handling: Reference gene primer amplification gave estimated nucleated cell counts. The table came from immunoSEQ multiplex PCR; TCRdb's copy has only in-frame clones and leaves some out. V and J calls and clone size are given by that table; D and trimming were obtained from the DNA. Of 220,000 or so clones detected, roughly 80% appear once; the ten largest clones hold about 20%. This clone was seen just once.

Sequencing input: peripheral blood. The sequence was collected from a man aged 25 to 40 with active or convalescent COVID-19. V and J are TRBV4-3 and TRBJ2-7; D is uncertain. The CDR3: CASSQGLGRQQYF. In nucleotides, the CDR3 is TGCGCCAGCAGCCAAGGGCTTGGTCGTCAGCAGTACTTC.